Shown below are 24 T cell receptor beta chains from a single sample sequenced in a study of cytomegalovirus exposure and HLA in healthy donors. Amplification used 60 Vbeta primers and 13 Jbeta primers. TCRdb's copy holds only in-frame clones and misses some; the assay was immunoSEQ multiplex PCR. This sample has 120,000 to 150,000 clones, with roughly four fifths found just once. The specimen was PBMCs. The source is a man aged 18 to 35 in good health and CMV-seropositive.

This clone showed up just a few times. CDR3 region: CASSWDRVNTEAFF. CDR3 nucleotide sequence: TGTGCCAGCAGTTGGGACAGGGTGAACACTGAAGCTTTCTTT. The chain employs TRBV27 and TRBJ1-1, with 9 bases that match TRBD1. V trimming: 4 bases; J trimming: 0 bases; junction bases outside the gene matches: 0. This CDR3 has 14 amino acids. Germline CDR1 is MNHEY and CDR2 is SMNVEV (reference sequence).

The sample holds a few counts of this clone. V gene TRBV28 combines with J gene TRBJ2-1, with a weak D call TRBD1 (5 bases). The CDR3 is made up of 11 amino acids. CDR1 and CDR2 (germline): MDHEN, SYDVKM. The V end was cut by 10 bases, the J end by 6 bases, with 10 bases between. CDR3: CATSTGNEQFF. The CDR3 nucleotides are TGTGCCACCTCAACAGGCAATGAGCAGTTCTTC.

This clone was seen only a few times. The rearrangement links TRBV19 to TRBJ1-5; 7 nucleotides agree with TRBD1. J gave up 0 bases and V 5 bases, and 1 base lay outside the gene matches. The CDR3 totals 14 residues. The germline gives CDR1 LNHDA, CDR2 SQIVND (reference sequence). The CDR3: CASSWDSSNQPQHF. The CDR3 coding sequence is TGTGCCAGTAGTTGGGACAGTAGCAATCAGCCCCAGCATTTT.

The rearrangement joins TRBV11-2 to TRBJ2-1; unclear D gene. Germline V gene data show CDR1 as SGHAT and CDR2 as FQNNGV. The CDR3 is 13 residues long. V was shortened by 3 bases and J by 5 bases, with 8 bases between the two germline ends. The DNA for the CDR3 is TGTGCCAGCAGCTTCGGGTTGAACAATGAGCAGTTCTTC. Translation gives CASSFGLNNEQFF.

The rearrangement joins TRBV7-2 to TRBJ2-2, with a tentative D call TRBD1 (6 bases). Per germline, CDR1 SGHTA and CDR2 FQGNSA. CDR3 length: 17 residues. Trimming removed 5 bases from V and 3 bases from J, with 19 bases in between. In DNA form, the CDR3 reads TGTGCCAGCAGCCCCGATCGACAGGTACCTTACACCGGGGAGCTGTTTTTT. Its protein is CASSPDRQVPYTGELFF. The entire variable domain, with the rest obtained from reference TRBV7-2 and TRBJ2-2, is as follows: GAGVSQSPSNKVTEKGKDVELRCDPISGHTALYWYRQSLGQGLEFLIYFQGNSAPDKSGLPSDRFSAERTGGSVSTLTIQRTQQEDSAVYLCASSPDRQVPYTGELFFGEGSRLTVL.

V gene TRBV11-2 combines with J gene TRBJ1-2, with a tentative D call TRBD1 (5 bases). CDR3 length: 17 residues. The V and J ends lost 4 bases and 1 base respectively, with 19 bases between them. The germline gives CDR1 SGHAT, CDR2 FQNNGV. This CDR3 is CASSSAHDSTFNYGYTF. The CDR3 DNA follows: TGTGCCAGCAGCTCCGCTCATGACAGTACCTTTAACTATGGCTACACCTTC.

The chain uses TRBV28 and TRBJ1-4; the match to TRBD1 covers 7 bases. CDR3 length: 15 residues. Germline V CDR1 and CDR2: MDHEN, SYDVKM. Trimming at V came to 9 bases and at J to 4 bases, leaving 11 bases not matched to a gene. The CDR3 region is CASDPGTAINEKLFF. In DNA form, the CDR3 reads TGTGCCAGTGACCCGGGGACAGCCATTAATGAAAAACTGTTTTTT.

V usage is TRBV19 and J usage is TRBJ2-1; TRBD2 matches 11 bases. In germline, CDR1 is LNHDA, CDR2 SQIVND (reference sequence). Trimming removed 2 bases from V and 8 bases from J; junction bases left unmatched: 11. The CDR3 loop spans 17 amino acids. CDR3 amino acids: CASSISSLAGGQYEQFF. CDR3 in DNA: TGTGCCAGTAGTATATCCTCCCTAGCGGGAGGACAGTATGAGCAGTTCTTC.

This clone showed up just once. This sequence joins TRBV20-1 and TRBJ1-2, with D unclear. The germline CDR1 and CDR2 sequences are DFQATT and SNEGSKA (reference sequence). V lost 4 bases, J lost 2 bases, and 5 bases lay in between. The CDR3 runs 11 residues. The CDR3 region is CSAISNYGYTF. The DNA of the CDR3 is TGCAGTGCTATATCCAACTATGGCTACACCTTC.

V and J are TRBV28 and TRBJ2-5, with D tentatively TRBD1 (5 bases). CDR3 length: 13 amino acids. Trimming pared 2 bases from V and 2 bases from J, leaving 6 bases between. From germline, CDR1 is MDHEN and CDR2 SYDVKM. CDR3 amino acids: CASSLGAQETQYF. The CDR3 DNA reads TGTGCCAGCAGTTTAGGGGCACAAGAGACCCAGTACTTC.

This clone was recorded only once. The chain has TRBV9 and TRBJ2-5, with D perhaps matching TRBD1 (7 bases). The V end lost 8 bases, the J end lost 5 bases, and 16 bases lay between the germline ends. CDR1 and CDR2 from the germline V gene are SGDLS and YYNGEE. This CDR3 region has 13 residues. CDR3 residues: CASSGGQLETQYF. In DNA, the CDR3 is TGTGCCAGTTCAGGGGGGCAGTTGGAGACCCAGTACTTC.

This rearrangement joins TRBV5-6 to TRBJ2-7; TRBD2 aligns across 7 bases. In germline, CDR1 is SGHDT, CDR2 YYEEEE. This CDR3 has 11 amino acids. The J segment lost 7 bases and the V segment lost 3 bases, leaving 1 base of the junction unmatched. CDR3 nucleotide sequence: TGTGCCAGCAGCTGGGGGGGAGAGCAGTACTTC. It translates to CASSWGGEQYF.

The chain carries TRBV9 and TRBJ2-3, with D perhaps TRBD1 (6 bases). The germline CDR1 and CDR2 sequences are SGDLS and YYNGEE. The CDR3 covers 13 residues. Trimming left V 4 bases short and J 3 bases short, with 9 bases between. The CDR3, as DNA: TGTGCCAGCAGCCGAGACAGGACAGATACGCAGTATTTT. It encodes CASSRDRTDTQYF.

This rearrangement joins TRBV7-9 to TRBJ2-1, with 16 bases aligning to TRBD2. The germline CDR1 and CDR2 sequences are SEHNR and FQNEAQ (reference sequence). Losses at the gene ends were 5 bases for V and 9 bases for J; bases not matched to a gene: 13. This CDR3 spans 18 amino acids. CDR3 loop: CASSTGTSGRAGRSEQFF. The CDR3 nucleotides are TGTGCCAGCAGCACCGGGACTAGCGGGAGGGCCGGAAGGAGTGAGCAGTTCTTC.

This clone was counted a few times. This chain joins TRBV10-3 and TRBJ1-4; 7 nucleotides line up with TRBD1. V gave up 10 bases and J gave up 4 bases; unmatched junction bases: 6. The CDR3 is made up of 13 amino acids. Germline loops: CDR1 ENHRY, CDR2 SYGVKD. The CDR3 nucleotides read TGTGCCACCATGGGACAGATTAATGAAAAACTGTTTTTT. As protein: CATMGQINEKLFF.

The chain links TRBV29-1 to TRBJ1-5, with 7 positions matching TRBD1. There are 14 residues in the CDR3. Germline V gene lookup returns CDR1 SQVTM and CDR2 ANQGSEA. With 7 bases clipped from V and 2 bases from J, the junction kept 8 bases outside the gene matches. Here the CDR3 DNA reads TGCAGCGCGACGACAGGGACGGGCAATCAGCCCCAGCATTTT. As protein: CSATTGTGNQPQHF.

The V call is TRBV11-3, the J call TRBJ2-3; 8 bases agree with TRBD2. This CDR3 region has 14 residues. Germline CDR1 reads SGHNT; CDR2 reads YENEEA. Unmatched junction bases numbered 6, after V lost 6 bases and J lost 4 bases. This CDR3 is CASSFSAGADTQYF. The CDR3 coding sequence is TGTGCCAGCAGTTTTTCAGCGGGAGCAGATACGCAGTATTTT.

V gene TRBV7-8 combines with J gene TRBJ1-1, with D perhaps matching TRBD1 (5 bases). V lost 1 base and J lost 6, with 12 bases in between. This CDR3 spans 14 amino acids. Germline CDR1 is SGHVS and CDR2 is FQNEAQ. CDR3 residues: CASSLGGVLPEAFF. CDR3 DNA: TGTGCCAGCAGCTTAGGGGGGGTTCTCCCTGAAGCTTTCTTT.

The V call is TRBV28, the J call TRBJ2-2, with 10 bases identical to TRBD1. Germline V lookup: CDR1 MDHEN, CDR2 SYDVKM. The CDR3 covers 15 residues. With 5 bases clipped from V and 3 bases from J, the junction kept 3 bases outside the gene matches. As DNA, the CDR3 is TGTGCCAGCAGTGTGACAGGGGGCTACACCGGGGAGCTGTTTTTT. Protein sequence: CASSVTGGYTGELFF.

This chain links TRBV28 with TRBJ2-7, with D tentatively TRBD2 (6 bases). The V end was cut by 7 bases, the J end by 3 bases, with 19 bases between. From germline, CDR1 is MDHEN and CDR2 SYDVKM. CDR3 length equals 15 residues. In DNA form, the CDR3 reads TGTGCCAGCAACTCCCCGGGGACGGGACTCTACGAGCAGTACTTC. It codes for CASNSPGTGLYEQYF.

This rearrangement joins TRBV7-2 to TRBJ2-3; D is perhaps TRBD1 (5 bases). The CDR3 totals 15 residues. Germline V gene lookup returns CDR1 SGHTA and CDR2 FQGNSA. Trimming removed 5 bases at V and 5 bases at J, with 17 bases between. CDR3 sequence (DNA): TGTGCCAGCAGCCCGCTATCTGGGGCCGTAGATACGCAGTATTTT. Encoded protein: CASSPLSGAVDTQYF.

V is TRBV2 and J is TRBJ1-2, with TRBD1 matching over 7 bases. The CDR3 covers 11 residues. Germline lookup yields CDR1 SNHLY and CDR2 FYNNEI. V lost 8 bases to trimming and J lost 4 bases; unmatched junction nucleotides: 1. This chain's CDR3 is CASGTVYGYTF. The CDR3 DNA sequence: TGTGCCAGCGGGACAGTCTATGGCTACACCTTC.

The genes are TRBV29-1 and TRBJ2-5; D may be TRBD1 (5 bases). This CDR3 has 12 residues. The V and J ends lost 3 bases and 3 bases respectively, with 8 bases between them. Germline CDR1 reads SQVTM; CDR2 reads ANQGSEA. CDR3 in DNA: TGCAGCGTTGATTACAGGAAAGAGACCCAGTACTTC. Its translation is CSVDYRKETQYF.

In this sample, this clone turned up a few times. The sample contains more than one DNA sequence encoding this CDR3. The V call is TRBV9, the J call TRBJ2-5; D possibly corresponds to TRBD1 (6 bases). Germline V gene lookup returns CDR1 SGDLS and CDR2 YYNGEE. This CDR3 spans 13 amino acids. Trimming stripped 0 bases from V and 5 bases from J, with 8 bases between. CDR3 in amino acids: CASSVGGQETQYF. CDR3 nucleotides: TGTGCCAGCAGCGTAGGGGGGCAGGAGACCCAGTACTTC.